A selection of T cell receptor beta chains follows, all from one sample in a study of CD8+CD57+ T cells in acquired aplastic anemia. TCRdb re-analysed the reads in MiXCR, keeping a single row per CDR3 protein. The repertoire includes some 210,000 distinct CDR3 sequences, approximately 60% of them detected once, and around 28% sits in the top ten. The specimen sequenced was sorted CD4+, CD8+, or CD8+CD57+ T cells (not recorded which) from PBMCs. The receptors shown here come from a human donor in good health. The CDR3 runs from the conserved cysteine through the conserved F or W. The D gene is left open where the match is weak. Expanded clones are given a class, and other clones once, few, many or no size at all.

j_call: TRBJ2-5
d_call: TRBD2
clone_size: -
v_call: TRBV19
cdr3_nt: TGTGCCAGTAGTTCTCGGACTAGCGAGGAGACCCAGTACTTC
cdr3_aa: CASSSRTSEETQYF

j_call: TRBJ2-3
d_call: -
clone_size: -
v_call: TRBV19
cdr3_nt: TGTGCCAGTAGTATTGAGACATCGTTGGATACGCAGTATTTT
cdr3_aa: CASSIETSLDTQYF

j_call: TRBJ1-1
d_call: -
clone_size: -
v_call: TRBV19
cdr3_nt: TGTGCCAGTAGTAATCTGATGAAGAACACTGAAGCTTTCTTT
cdr3_aa: CASSNLMKNTEAFF

j_call: TRBJ1-6
d_call: -
clone_size: -
v_call: TRBV19
cdr3_nt: TGTGCCAGTAGGGTCGGGAACATAGCTTCACCCCTCCACTTT
cdr3_aa: CASRVGNIASPLHF

j_call: TRBJ2-7
d_call: -
clone_size: -
v_call: TRBV20-1
cdr3_nt: TGCAGTGAAGGGGGGGGGTACGAGCAGTACTTC
cdr3_aa: CSEGGGYEQYF

j_call: TRBJ2-5
d_call: -
clone_size: once
v_call: TRBV10-3
cdr3_nt: TGTGCCATCAGTGCAACAGAGGTAACGGAGACTCAGTACTTC
cdr3_aa: CAISATEVTETQYF

j_call: TRBJ1-6
d_call: TRBD1
clone_size: -
v_call: TRBV5-1
cdr3_nt: TGTGCCAGCACCCTCCGGGACAGGGGAAATTCACCCCTCCACTTT
cdr3_aa: CASTLRDRGNSPLHF

j_call: TRBJ2-1
d_call: TRBD2
clone_size: -
v_call: TRBV29-1
cdr3_nt: TGCAGCGTTGATGGCGGCGGGAGCTCCTACAATGAGCAGTTCTTC
cdr3_aa: CSVDGGGSSYNEQFF

j_call: TRBJ1-6
d_call: -
clone_size: -
v_call: TRBV19
cdr3_nt: TGTGCCAGTAGTATGGAGAGCTCCTATAATTCACCCCTCCACTTT
cdr3_aa: CASSMESSYNSPLHF

j_call: TRBJ1-1
d_call: -
clone_size: -
v_call: TRBV25-1
cdr3_nt: TGTGCCAGCAGTGAATCTGGGCCCCTCCACATGAACACTGAAGCTTTCTTT
cdr3_aa: CASSESGPLHMNTEAFF

j_call: TRBJ2-7
d_call: TRBD1
clone_size: -
v_call: TRBV9
cdr3_nt: TGTGCCAGCAGCGTAGCATGGACAGGGGACTACGAGCAGTACTTC
cdr3_aa: CASSVAWTGDYEQYF

j_call: TRBJ2-1
d_call: -
clone_size: -
v_call: TRBV24-1
cdr3_nt: TGTGCCACCAGTTCAAATCACAGGGACGATGAGCAGTTCTTC
cdr3_aa: CATSSNHRDDEQFF

j_call: TRBJ2-1
d_call: -
clone_size: few
v_call: TRBV25-1
cdr3_nt: TGTGCCAGCAACAAGGGGTGGTCCTACAATGAGCAGTTCTTC
cdr3_aa: CASNKGWSYNEQFF

j_call: TRBJ1-2
d_call: TRBD1
clone_size: -
v_call: TRBV10-1
cdr3_nt: TGCGCCAGCAGTGACCTAGGACAGGCTGGCTATGGCTACACCTTC
cdr3_aa: CASSDLGQAGYGYTF

j_call: TRBJ2-3
d_call: -
clone_size: -
v_call: TRBV3-1
cdr3_nt: TGTGCCAGCAGCCAAGTTGCGGATATGGCGGGTACGCAGTATTTT
cdr3_aa: CASSQVADMAGTQYF

j_call: TRBJ2-5
d_call: TRBD2
clone_size: -
v_call: TRBV2
cdr3_nt: TGTGCCAGCGGGACTAGCGGGGCCCAAGAGACCCAGTACTTC
cdr3_aa: CASGTSGAQETQYF

j_call: TRBJ2-1
d_call: TRBD2
clone_size: many
v_call: TRBV5-1
cdr3_nt: TGCGCCAGCAGCCTCCTGGGCGGGGGGGCCTACAATGAGCAGTTCTTC
cdr3_aa: CASSLLGGGAYNEQFF

j_call: TRBJ2-2
d_call: -
clone_size: many
v_call: TRBV9
cdr3_nt: TGTGCCAGCAGCGTAGGTGGGGGGACCGGGGAGCTGTTTTTT
cdr3_aa: CASSVGGGTGELFF

j_call: TRBJ2-1
d_call: TRBD2
clone_size: -
v_call: TRBV29-1
cdr3_nt: TGCAGTGCTAGAAGAGGGACTAGCGGGAGAGGGTCCTACAATGAGCAGTTCTTC
cdr3_aa: CSARRGTSGRGSYNEQFF

j_call: TRBJ1-1
d_call: -
clone_size: many
v_call: TRBV2
cdr3_nt: TGTGCCAGCAGTGAACCGAAAGTTTCAGGGAACACTGAAGCTTTCTTT
cdr3_aa: CASSEPKVSGNTEAFF

j_call: TRBJ2-7
d_call: -
clone_size: -
v_call: TRBV7-9
cdr3_nt: TGTGCCAGCGGTTCCGGGCAAGAGATCGAGCAGTACTTC
cdr3_aa: CASGSGQEIEQYF

j_call: TRBJ2-7
d_call: TRBD2
clone_size: -
v_call: TRBV15
cdr3_nt: TGTGCCACCAGCAGACAGCTAGCGGGCAGCTCCTACGAGCAGTACTTC
cdr3_aa: CATSRQLAGSSYEQYF

j_call: TRBJ2-1
d_call: -
clone_size: many
v_call: TRBV2
cdr3_nt: TGTGCCAGCAGTGTTTCCAACAGGGAGGACCCCAATGAGCAGTTCTTC
cdr3_aa: CASSVSNREDPNEQFF

j_call: TRBJ2-5
d_call: -
clone_size: -
v_call: TRBV7-2
cdr3_nt: TGTGCCAGCAGCTTAGCGGCGGGTGCGGAGACCCAGTACTTC
cdr3_aa: CASSLAAGAETQYF

j_call: TRBJ2-1
d_call: TRBD2
clone_size: -
v_call: TRBV20-1
cdr3_nt: TGCAGTGCTAGCCGTCCGGACCCTAGCGGGGGGGCGGTATTGGTTCACTACGATGAGCAGTTCTTC
cdr3_aa: CSASRPDPSGGAVLVHYDEQFF

j_call: TRBJ2-7
d_call: -
clone_size: -
v_call: TRBV6-2/TRBV6-3
cdr3_nt: TGTGCCAGCAGTTACGGAGCGGGCAGCACCTACGAGCAGTACTTC
cdr3_aa: CASSYGAGSTYEQYF

j_call: TRBJ2-1
d_call: TRBD2
clone_size: once
v_call: TRBV7-6
cdr3_nt: TGTGCCAGCAGCTCGGGACTAGCGGGAAGAAGTGAGCAGTTCTTC
cdr3_aa: CASSSGLAGRSEQFF

j_call: TRBJ2-7
d_call: -
clone_size: -
v_call: TRBV20-1
cdr3_nt: TGCAGTGCCAGCAGTTACCCCCCTTGGCCGTCCTACGAGCAGTACTTC
cdr3_aa: CSASSYPPWPSYEQYF

j_call: TRBJ1-5
d_call: -
clone_size: -
v_call: TRBV29-1
cdr3_nt: TGCAGCGTTGCGGACAGTAGCAATCAGCCCCAGCATTTT
cdr3_aa: CSVADSSNQPQHF

j_call: TRBJ2-1
d_call: -
clone_size: once
v_call: TRBV7-3
cdr3_nt: TGTGCCAGCAGCTTATCCGGGGCTCTTTACAATGAGCAGTTCTTC
cdr3_aa: CASSLSGALYNEQFF

j_call: TRBJ2-7
d_call: -
clone_size: -
v_call: TRBV20-1
cdr3_nt: TGCAGTGCTAGAGAGGGTCCAGGGGCCTACGAGCAGTACTTC
cdr3_aa: CSAREGPGAYEQYF

j_call: TRBJ2-7
d_call: -
clone_size: -
v_call: TRBV9
cdr3_nt: TGTGCCAGCAGCGTGGGAGAGGGCTACGAGCAGTACTTC
cdr3_aa: CASSVGEGYEQYF

j_call: TRBJ2-2
d_call: -
clone_size: -
v_call: TRBV6-1
cdr3_nt: TGTGCCAGCATGCTCTGGAGCCTCAACACCGGGGAGCTGTTTTTT
cdr3_aa: CASMLWSLNTGELFF

j_call: TRBJ1-1
d_call: TRBD1
clone_size: -
v_call: TRBV7-6
cdr3_nt: TGTGCCAGCAGCCGACAGGGGGACAACACTGAAGCTTTCTTT
cdr3_aa: CASSRQGDNTEAFF

j_call: TRBJ1-1
d_call: -
clone_size: many
v_call: TRBV29-1
cdr3_nt: TGCAGCGTTGATCTTAGCCCGCTCGCTGAAGCTTTCTTT
cdr3_aa: CSVDLSPLAEAFF

j_call: TRBJ2-5
d_call: TRBD1
clone_size: medium-sized
v_call: TRBV7-8
cdr3_nt: TGTGCCAGCAGCCCCCCCGGGACAGGGATCCAAGAGACCCAGTACTTC
cdr3_aa: CASSPPGTGIQETQYF

j_call: TRBJ2-3
d_call: TRBD2
clone_size: -
v_call: TRBV3-1
cdr3_nt: TGTGCCAGCAGCCTCACTGGGACTAGCGGGGGCCGTAGCACAGATACGCAGTATTTT
cdr3_aa: CASSLTGTSGGRSTDTQYF

j_call: TRBJ1-2
d_call: -
clone_size: -
v_call: TRBV6-4
cdr3_nt: TGTGCCAGCAGTAAGGACGGGGTAGGCTACACCTTC
cdr3_aa: CASSKDGVGYTF

j_call: TRBJ2-7
d_call: -
clone_size: -
v_call: TRBV4-1
cdr3_nt: TGCGCCAGCAACGACCCTGGCCTTTCCGAGCAGCACTTC
cdr3_aa: CASNDPGLSEQHF

j_call: TRBJ2-3
d_call: -
clone_size: -
v_call: TRBV7-2
cdr3_nt: TGTGCCAGCGGCCAGGCCCCGTCCATGGTCACAGATACGCAGTATTTT
cdr3_aa: CASGQAPSMVTDTQYF

j_call: TRBJ2-1
d_call: TRBD2
clone_size: -
v_call: TRBV12-3/TRBV12-4
cdr3_nt: TGTGCCAGCACCTCGGGACTAGCGTCTATTGAGCAGTTCTTC
cdr3_aa: CASTSGLASIEQFF

j_call: TRBJ2-1
d_call: TRBD2
clone_size: -
v_call: TRBV5-4
cdr3_nt: TGTGCCAGCAGCCCCGGACTAGCGATAGGGGAGCAGTTCTTC
cdr3_aa: CASSPGLAIGEQFF

j_call: TRBJ1-5
d_call: -
clone_size: -
v_call: TRBV19
cdr3_nt: TGTGCCAGTAGTTTGAACAAGAATAGCAATCAGCCCCAGCATTTT
cdr3_aa: CASSLNKNSNQPQHF

j_call: TRBJ2-3
d_call: TRBD2
clone_size: once
v_call: TRBV15
cdr3_nt: TGTGCCACCAGCAGAGGGACTAGCGGGGGTTCAGATACGCAGTATTTT
cdr3_aa: CATSRGTSGGSDTQYF

j_call: TRBJ2-7
d_call: TRBD1
clone_size: -
v_call: TRBV7-7
cdr3_nt: TGTGCCAGCAGCCCGGGACAGGGTATCTACGAGCAGTACTTC
cdr3_aa: CASSPGQGIYEQYF